This TCR beta chain was profiled in a study of blood T cell repertoires in COVID-19 (dated by TCRdb to 2020 to 2022). For the study in its entirety: Samples from collaborators originated in the United States, Italy and Spain and spanned both the acute and convalescent phases of COVID-19. The prospective study material was composed of cDNA or gDNA derived from T cells, B-cell-depleted T cells, or PBMCs. Subjects who had been exposed to COVID-19, were actively infected with it, or had recovered from it provided the deeply sampled blood TCRbeta repertoires that made up the dataset. The repertoires were released in a freely available public database meant as a resource for research on the immune response to SARS-CoV-2. Samples were obtained from the ongoing ImmuneRACE study (first 160 participants) and from roughly 1,300 subjects provided by 6 global collaborators. Sample metadata almost always included a de-identified subject ID, COVID-19 status, age in years and sex. Where available, HLA class I and class II types were taken from metadata supplied by the sample provider and were not determined by assay-based typing.

TCRbeta CDR3 regions were amplified from genomic DNA using the immunoSEQ Assay, a bias-controlled multiplex PCR. For the original study's pipeline: Within the assay, amplification of reference gene primers was used to estimate how many nucleated cells each sample contained. To quantify the absolute abundance of each unique TCRbeta CDR3 rearrangement, sequence reads were collapsed and filtered. For each sample, productive Simpson clonality was calculated as the square root of Simpson's diversity index over productive rearrangements. TCRdb's version of the immuneACCESS table is confined to in-frame rearrangements and falls short of the full clone set. An unresolved V gene accounts for under half of the shortfall where checked; the remainder is of unknown origin. The V and J calls and clone size are taken from that table; D and trimming were inferred from the DNA. This sample has 50,000 to 65,000 clones in its table, and 70% to 90% of those were observed once. Clones ranked in the top ten supply roughly 3.9% of the sample.

Whole blood was collected in K2EDTA tubes by collaborating institutions according to the institutions' own protocols. Collaborator samples were shipped for TCRbeta analysis as frozen whole blood, isolated PBMCs, or DNA extracted from either sample type. Comments on this clone: Its antigen is not yet known. Per-base qualities were not stored, and no clone one base away is much larger.

The paper as a whole reports these results and caveats: How much clinical and demographic metadata was included differed by source and by participant, and the metadata was provided uncurated.

The CDR3, cysteine through phenylalanine, is 16 amino acids long. Left in the record is the CDR3 DNA by itself, 48 bases read in frame from the first base. CDR1 and CDR2 are read off the germline V gene as MNHEY and SVGAGI. V is reduced by 0 bases and J by 3 bases, leaving a spacing of 14 bases between them. The V and J segments used are TRBV6-5 and TRBJ1-1; D gene: possibly TRBD1, on 6 matching bases. This receptor was identified in a man aged 70 or older with acute or convalescent COVID-19. Sequenced material: peripheral blood. The nucleotides are TGTGCCAGCAGTTACTCGAGACGGGGGGCTGACACTGAAGCTTTCTTT. It encodes CASSYSRRGADTEAFF.